These T cell receptor beta chains were read from a single sample in a study of cytomegalovirus exposure and HLA in healthy donors. The data were produced by immunoSEQ multiplex PCR, yet TCRdb's version contains in-frame clones alone and is incomplete. The sample carries approximately 200,000 clones, around 74% recorded once. Sample: PBMCs. Receptor source: a girl aged 10 to 17 in good health and CMV-seropositive. CDR3s include the opening cysteine and the closing phenylalanine or tryptophan. D genes are given only for firm matches. Size tells how often a clone was seen (once, few, many) or the class of an expanded clone, and some rows leave it out.

v_call	cdr3_length	clone_size	d_call	j_call	cdr3_aa	cdr3_nt
TRBV5-4	15	NA	NA	TRBJ1-4	CASSLGGPLNEKLFF	TGTGCTAGCAGCTTGGGGGGGCCACTTAATGAAAAACTGTTTTTT
TRBV6-5	16	NA	TRBD2	TRBJ2-7	CASSSTSSGRIYEQYF	TGTGCCAGCAGTTCCACCTCTAGCGGGAGGATTTACGAGCAGTACTTC
TRBV30	19	NA	NA	TRBJ2-1	CAWSDSHRRDFGLYNEQFF	TGTGCCTGGAGTGATTCTCACCGCCGGGACTTCGGACTCTACAATGAGCAGTTCTTC
TRBV5-6	15	NA	NA	TRBJ2-3	CASSRYSSSTDTQYF	TGTGCCAGCAGCCGTTACTCCTCTAGCACAGATACGCAGTATTTT
TRBV7-9	14	NA	NA	TRBJ2-3	CASTNTGGTDTQYF	TGTGCCAGCACAAACACCGGGGGCACAGATACGCAGTATTTT
TRBV4-3	15	NA	TRBD1	TRBJ2-5	CASSPRTGGWETQYF	TGCGCCAGCAGCCCCCGGACAGGGGGCTGGGAGACCCAGTACTTC
TRBV4-3	13	NA	TRBD1	TRBJ1-5	CASSQGVRDRVLF	TGCGCCAGCAGCCAAGGAGTTCGGGACAGGGTTCTGTTT
TRBV9	15	NA	TRBD1	TRBJ1-5	CASSATTGLNQPQHF	TGTGCCAGCAGCGCCACGACAGGGCTTAATCAGCCCCAGCATTTT
TRBV27	14	NA	TRBD1	TRBJ2-3	CASRRQGAGDTQYF	TGTGCCAGCAGGAGACAGGGTGCGGGAGATACGCAGTATTTT
TRBV7-2	13	NA	NA	TRBJ2-7	CASSSRESNEQYF	TGTGCCAGCAGCTCCCGGGAGTCCAACGAGCAGTACTTC
TRBV13	16	NA	TRBD2	TRBJ2-7	CASSLSWLAGGGEQYF	TGTGCCAGCAGCTTATCGTGGCTAGCGGGGGGAGGGGAGCAGTACTTC
TRBV4-3	15	NA	TRBD1	TRBJ1-6	CASSQTRDRDSPLHF	TGCGCCAGCAGCCAGACCCGGGACAGGGACTCACCCCTCCACTTT
TRBV21-1	21	NA	NA	TRBJ2-5	CASSYVLRGLAGLWYQETQYF	TGTGCCAGCAGCTACGTCTTAAGGGGACTAGCGGGGCTTTGGTACCAAGAGACCCAGTACTTC
TRBV7-9	16	NA	TRBD1	TRBJ2-7	CASSLASGQAPREQYF	TGTGCCAGCAGCTTAGCATCCGGACAGGCGCCCAGGGAGCAGTACTTC
TRBV6-5	15	NA	NA	TRBJ1-5	CASRTTGWGNQPQHF	TGTGCCAGCAGAACCACGGGTTGGGGCAATCAGCCCCAGCATTTT
TRBV4-1	15	NA	TRBD2	TRBJ2-5	CASSQGLASAETQYF	TGCGCCAGCAGCCAGGGACTAGCTTCCGCAGAGACCCAGTACTTC
TRBV10-3	14	NA	NA	TRBJ2-5	CAISDRVEQETQYF	TGTGCCATCAGTGACAGGGTGGAGCAAGAGACCCAGTACTTC
TRBV30	13	once	TRBD1	TRBJ1-1	CACQSRGSTEAFF	TGTGCCTGCCAATCCAGGGGGAGCACTGAAGCTTTCTTT
TRBV7-2	14	few	TRBD2	TRBJ2-1	CASSRGGSYNEQFF	TGTGCCAGCAGCCGCGGGGGATCCTACAATGAGCAGTTCTTC
TRBV6-5	14	NA	TRBD1	TRBJ1-5	CASSSDRDNQPQHF	TGTGCCAGCAGTTCGGACAGGGACAATCAGCCCCAGCATTTT
TRBV4-1	18	few	TRBD2	TRBJ2-7	CASSQRGAGEPGVGEQYF	TGCGCCAGCAGCCAAAGGGGAGCGGGGGAGCCTGGGGTAGGAGAGCAGTACTTC
TRBV19	14	NA	NA	TRBJ2-7	CASSITGSSYEQYF	TGTGCCAGTAGTATCACAGGTAGCTCCTACGAGCAGTACTTC
TRBV6-6	15	once	TRBD2	TRBJ2-7	CASSKPGTSGYEQYF	TGTGCCAGCAGTAAGCCCGGGACTAGCGGCTACGAGCAGTACTTC
TRBV5-6	16	NA	TRBD1	TRBJ2-2	CASSLIGTGGPGELFF	TGTGCCAGCAGCCTCATCGGGACAGGGGGTCCCGGGGAGCTGTTTTTT
TRBV6-1	15	few	TRBD1	TRBJ1-6	CASRGPGQGISPLHF	TGTGCCAGCAGGGGACCGGGACAGGGAATTTCACCCCTCCACTTT
TRBV4-1	14	NA	NA	TRBJ2-1	CASSRSGVGNEQFF	TGCGCCAGCAGCCGTTCCGGGGTAGGGAATGAGCAGTTCTTC
TRBV9	15	NA	NA	TRBJ2-1	CASSVGGRAVDEQFF	TGTGCCAGCAGCGTAGGGGGGCGGGCGGTGGATGAGCAGTTCTTC
TRBV11-2	14	NA	NA	TRBJ1-1	CASSSPAAGTEAFF	TGTGCCAGCAGCTCCCCGGCGGCAGGGACTGAAGCTTTCTTT
TRBV5-1	16	few	TRBD2	TRBJ2-5	CASSSSGTMSQETQYF	TGCGCCAGCAGCTCATCCGGGACTATGAGTCAAGAGACCCAGTACTTC
TRBV5-4	16	NA	TRBD2	TRBJ2-3	CASSLFGLATTDTQYF	TGTGCCAGCAGCTTGTTCGGACTAGCGACGACAGATACGCAGTATTTT
TRBV5-6	14	NA	NA	TRBJ2-5	CASIKGGAGETQYF	TGTGCCAGCATTAAAGGGGGGGCAGGGGAGACCCAGTACTTC
TRBV2	15	NA	NA	TRBJ1-5	CASSEVPGLSQPQHF	TGTGCCAGCAGTGAAGTTCCAGGGCTGAGTCAGCCCCAGCATTTT
TRBV7-8	16	NA	TRBD2	TRBJ2-7	CASSLTGLDETYEQYF	TGTGCCAGCAGCCTTACGGGACTAGACGAGACCTACGAGCAGTACTTC
TRBV6-5	13	NA	NA	TRBJ2-7	CASRPPSQSEQYF	TGTGCCAGCAGGCCCCCATCACAGTCCGAGCAGTACTTC
TRBV6-5	14	NA	TRBD2	TRBJ2-5	CASSRGAGGETQYF	TGTGCCAGCAGTAGGGGGGCGGGGGGAGAGACCCAGTACTTC
TRBV13	18	NA	TRBD2	TRBJ2-5	CASSTLTSGGPLSGTQYF	TGTGCCAGCAGCACCCTGACTAGCGGGGGCCCGCTTTCGGGAACCCAGTACTTC
TRBV4-1	15	NA	NA	TRBJ1-2	CASSQDSWHPGGYTF	TGCGCCAGCAGCCAAGATTCGTGGCACCCAGGAGGCTACACCTTC
TRBV5-1	14	few	TRBD2	TRBJ2-1	CASSSSGGYNEQFF	TGCGCCAGCAGTTCCAGCGGGGGATACAATGAGCAGTTCTTC
TRBV14	16	once	NA	TRBJ1-1	CASSQVVGAQSTEAFF	TGTGCCAGCAGCCAAGTTGTTGGGGCGCAGAGCACTGAAGCTTTCTTT
TRBV12-2	17	few	NA	TRBJ2-7	CASRPPVLALTTYEQYF	TGTGCAAGTCGCCCACCGGTCCTAGCGCTTACTACCTACGAGCAGTACTTC
TRBV30	14	NA	NA	TRBJ1-2	CAWSPRTVTYGYTF	TGTGCCTGGAGTCCCAGGACAGTAACCTATGGCTACACCTTC
TRBV15	15	once	NA	TRBJ1-6	CATGPGGAGNSPLHF	TGTGCCACAGGGCCGGGGGGGGCCGGTAATTCACCCCTCCACTTT
TRBV19	16	NA	TRBD1	TRBJ2-7	CASSIRLGQTSYEQYF	TGTGCCAGTAGTATCCGCCTGGGACAGACATCCTACGAGCAGTACTTC
TRBV7-2	18	NA	TRBD2	TRBJ2-7	CASSTRSDTSGGNYEQYF	TGTGCCAGCAGCACCCGATCCGACACTAGCGGGGGAAACTACGAGCAGTACTTC
TRBV19	14	NA	TRBD1	TRBJ1-6	CATQTGTGGSPLHF	TGTGCCACCCAGACCGGGACAGGGGGTTCACCCCTCCACTTT
TRBV4-3	16	NA	TRBD2	TRBJ2-7	CASSQDMGLSGGEQYF	TGCGCCAGCAGCCAAGATATGGGACTAAGTGGCGGCGAGCAGTACTTC
TRBV19	10	NA	NA	TRBJ1-1	CASTGAEAFF	TGTGCCAGTACCGGGGCTGAAGCTTTCTTT